This T cell receptor beta chain stems from a study of radiotherapy plus CTLA-4 blockade in lung cancer. Per the germline V gene, CDR1 is SQVTM and CDR2 is ANQGSEA. This CDR3 region has 13 residues. The V and J ends lost 6 bases and 3 bases respectively, with 11 bases between them. On this clone itself: Its antigen is undetermined.

With ipilimumab providing CTLA-4 blockade, focal radiation was administered to patients who had chemo-refractory metastatic non-small-cell lung cancer. Overall study results and limits: Strongest reported response predictors: early blood clone changes and post-radiation interferon-beta. After radiotherapy and ipilimumab, tumor-derived clones expanded in peripheral blood.

Clones were sequenced by immunoSEQ multiplex PCR, and TCRdb holds only the in-frame ones, with some missing. Here the sample spans some 35,000 clones, more than 70% being singletons. This receptor was obtained from a human donor with non-small cell lung cancer who had stable disease on radiotherapy plus ipilimumab. This chain links TRBV29-1 with TRBJ1-4, with D possibly matching TRBD1 (6 bases). This sample comprised peripheral blood, obtained from a patient treated with radiotherapy plus ipilimumab. CDR3 in amino acids: CSVHRTANEKLFF. In nucleotides, the CDR3 is TGCAGCGTCCACAGGACAGCTAATGAAAAACTGTTTTTT. Full variable domain (missing parts from reference TRBV29-1 and TRBJ1-4): SAVISQKPSRDICQRGTSLTIQCQVDSQVTMMFWYRQQPGQSLTLIATANQGSEATYESGFVIDKFPISRPNLTFSTLTVSNMSPEDSSIYLCSVHRTANEKLFFGSGTQLSVL.